The next 4 T cell receptor beta chains were all read from a single sample in a study of cytomegalovirus exposure and HLA in healthy donors. Vbeta (60) and Jbeta (13) primers were used in the PCR. The assay was immunoSEQ multiplex PCR, and TCRdb's table has in-frame clones only and misses some. Among under 200,000 clones listed, 68% were seen once. Sequencing was performed on PBMCs. The receptor source for this set is a woman aged 35 to 49 in good health and CMV-seropositive.

This clone turned up a few times. The chain employs TRBV2 and TRBJ1-5, with TRBD1 matching over 7 bases. The germline gives CDR1 SNHLY, CDR2 FYNNEI. The CDR3 has 15 residues. With 8 bases clipped from V and 3 bases from J, the junction kept 10 bases outside the gene matches. The CDR3 sequence: CASGGTGDDNQPQHF. The CDR3 DNA sequence: TGTGCCAGCGGGGGAACAGGGGACGACAATCAGCCCCAGCATTTT.

This clone has more than one count but fewer than ten. The rearrangement links TRBV7-9 to TRBJ1-1; 8 nucleotides align to TRBD1. J was trimmed by 3 bases and V by 3 bases; bases with no gene match: 3. In germline, CDR1 is SEHNR, CDR2 FQNEAQ (reference sequence). The CDR3 totals 14 residues. The CDR3 loop reads CASSLGQVHTEAFF. Written as DNA, the CDR3 is TGTGCCAGCAGCTTGGGACAGGTACACACTGAAGCTTTCTTT.

V gene TRBV27 combines with J gene TRBJ1-2; 7 nucleotides agree with TRBD1. The germline V gene encodes CDR1 MNHEY and CDR2 SMNVEV (reference sequence). This CDR3 comprises 13 residues. V was clipped by 6 bases and J by 4 bases; unmatched bases: 5. CDR3 residues: CASRPDRAYGYTF. CDR3 nucleotide sequence: TGTGCCAGCAGACCAGACAGGGCCTATGGCTACACCTTC.

This chain uses TRBV7-2 with TRBJ2-7; possible D gene TRBD1, 6 bases. The germline V gene has CDR1 SGHTA and CDR2 FQGNSA. The CDR3 contains 13 residues. V shed 11 bases and J shed 3 bases, with 17 bases lying between them. The DNA of the CDR3 is TGTGCCCTTAAGACAGGAGAAGACTACGAGCAGTACTTC. This translates into CALKTGEDYEQYF.